This TCR beta chain was sequenced during a study of tumor and adjacent non-tumor tissue in lung cancer. Study-level background: Samples averaged around 4.2 million productive TCRbeta reads each.

J was trimmed by 5 bases and V by 7 bases; bases with no gene match: 7. There are 13 residues in the CDR3. RNA was extracted from bulk tissue without any cell sorting. TCRbeta libraries were built with three rounds of nested PCR, modified from ARM-PCR. TCRdb re-called the multiplex PCR reads with MiXCR, one entry per CDR3 protein. The table has some 90,000 distinct CDR3 sequences, around three fifths seen once. This clonotype has at least ten counts. The specimen sequenced was lung tumor tissue. The chain combines TRBV12-3 or TRBV12-4 with TRBJ1-1; 7 nucleotides agree with TRBD1. The receptor was derived from a man between 65 and 85 years old with non-small cell lung cancer. The CDR3 reads CASTPGQRTEAFF. The CDR3 DNA reads TGTGCCAGCACCCCGGGACAGCGTACTGAAGCTTTCTTT.